This record looks at one T cell receptor (beta chain) sequence and its context. Its antigen is as yet unknown. These data are taken from a study of cytotoxic CD8 clonotypes in ibrutinib-treated CLL. Study in general: After a median roughly twelve months on treatment (6 to 36), response samples were drawn.

TCR beta libraries used about 1.8 micrograms of DNA from cryopreserved PBMCs. Study-level results: Ibrutinib response saw clonality rise, and progression saw it return toward baseline. Once treatment began, public clonotypes, which were uncommon, contracted or stayed stable.

This CDR3 region has 13 residues. Trimming took off 1 base at V and 8 bases at J, with 10 bases between the two ends. Looked up from germline, CDR1 is SGHNT and CDR2 is YYREEE (reference sequence). Using immunoSEQ multiplex PCR, the repertoire was profiled, and TCRdb retains in-frame clones only, with some absent. The sample has 250,000 to 350,000 clones, around 69% seen once. The source is a human donor with chronic lymphocytic leukemia. Sequencing used PBMCs, obtained at disease progression, from a patient treated with ibrutinib. The chain is built from TRBV5-4 and TRBJ2-1; no definite D call. The CDR3 here is CASSLFLGDEQFF. The CDR3 DNA reads as TGTGCCAGCAGCTTGTTCCTTGGCGATGAGCAGTTCTTC.